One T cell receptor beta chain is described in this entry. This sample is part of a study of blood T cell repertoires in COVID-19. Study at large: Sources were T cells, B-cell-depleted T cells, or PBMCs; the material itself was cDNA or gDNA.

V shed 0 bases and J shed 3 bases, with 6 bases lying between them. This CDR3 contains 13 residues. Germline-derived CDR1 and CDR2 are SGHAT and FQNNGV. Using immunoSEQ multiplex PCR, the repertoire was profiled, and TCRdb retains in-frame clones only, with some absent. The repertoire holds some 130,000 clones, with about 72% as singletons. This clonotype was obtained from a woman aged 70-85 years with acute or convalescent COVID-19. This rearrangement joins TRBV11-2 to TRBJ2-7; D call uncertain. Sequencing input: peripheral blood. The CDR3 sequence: CASSLDTGYEQYF. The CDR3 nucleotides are TGTGCCAGCAGCTTAGATACGGGCTACGAGCAGTACTTC.